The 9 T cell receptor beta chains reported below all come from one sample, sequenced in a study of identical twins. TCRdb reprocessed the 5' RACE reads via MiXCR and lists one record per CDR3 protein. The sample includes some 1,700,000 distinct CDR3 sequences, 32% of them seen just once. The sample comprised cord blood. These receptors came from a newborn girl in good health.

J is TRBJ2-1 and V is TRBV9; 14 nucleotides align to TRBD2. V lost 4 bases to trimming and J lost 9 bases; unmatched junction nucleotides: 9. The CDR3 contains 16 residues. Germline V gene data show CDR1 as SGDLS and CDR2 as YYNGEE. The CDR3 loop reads CASSIRLAGGPGEQFF. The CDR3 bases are TGTGCCAGCAGCATAAGACTAGCGGGAGGGCCGGGTGAGCAGTTCTTC.

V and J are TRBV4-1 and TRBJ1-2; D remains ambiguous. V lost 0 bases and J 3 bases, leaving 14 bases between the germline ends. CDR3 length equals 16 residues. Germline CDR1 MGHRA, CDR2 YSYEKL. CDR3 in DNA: TGCGCCAGCAGCCAAGAGCCGGGGTCAAGGCACTATGGCTACACCTTC. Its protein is CASSQEPGSRHYGYTF.

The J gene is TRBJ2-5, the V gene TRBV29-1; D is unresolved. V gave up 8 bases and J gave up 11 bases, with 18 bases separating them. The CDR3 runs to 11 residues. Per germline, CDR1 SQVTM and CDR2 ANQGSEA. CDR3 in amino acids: CSTVVDNEQYF. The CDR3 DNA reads TGCAGCACAGTGGTCGACAATGAGCAGTACTTC.

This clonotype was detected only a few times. The CDR3 region is CASSFVRDGNNEQFF. The CDR3 nucleotides read TGCGCCAGCAGCTTCGTGAGGGATGGTAACAATGAGCAGTTCTTC. The V call is TRBV5-1, the J call TRBJ2-1, with TRBD2 as a possible D gene (5 bases). There are 15 residues in the CDR3. Trimming took 2 bases from V and 5 from J, leaving 14 bases between them. Per germline, CDR1 SGHRS and CDR2 YFSETQ.

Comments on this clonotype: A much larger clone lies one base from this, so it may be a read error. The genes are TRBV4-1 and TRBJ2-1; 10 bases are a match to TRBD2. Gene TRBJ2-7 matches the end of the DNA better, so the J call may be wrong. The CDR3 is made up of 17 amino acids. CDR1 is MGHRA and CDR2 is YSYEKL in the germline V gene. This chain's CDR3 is CASSQSSGRSSYNEQYF. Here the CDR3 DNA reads TGCGCCAGCAGCCAAAGTAGCGGGAGGAGCTCCTACAATGAGCAGTACTTC.

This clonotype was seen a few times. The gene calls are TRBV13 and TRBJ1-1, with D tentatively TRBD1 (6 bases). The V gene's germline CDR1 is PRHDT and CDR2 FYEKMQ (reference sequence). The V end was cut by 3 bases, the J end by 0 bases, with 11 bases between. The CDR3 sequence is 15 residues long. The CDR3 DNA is TGTGCCAGCAGCTTGCGGACAGTCATGAACACTGAAGCTTTCTTT. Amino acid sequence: CASSLRTVMNTEAFF.

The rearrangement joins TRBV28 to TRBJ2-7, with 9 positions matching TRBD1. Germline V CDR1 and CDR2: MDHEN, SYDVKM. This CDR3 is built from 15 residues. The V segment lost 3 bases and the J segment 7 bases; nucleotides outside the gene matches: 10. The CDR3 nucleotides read TGTGCCAGCAGTTTTCCGACAGGGGGTGATGGTGAGCAGTACTTC. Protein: CASSFPTGGDGEQYF.

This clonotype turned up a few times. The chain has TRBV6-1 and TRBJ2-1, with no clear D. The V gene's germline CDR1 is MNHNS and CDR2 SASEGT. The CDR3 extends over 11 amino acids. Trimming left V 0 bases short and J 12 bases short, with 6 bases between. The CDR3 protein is CASSEAGGQFF. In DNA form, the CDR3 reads TGTGCCAGCAGTGAAGCGGGCGGGCAGTTCTTC.

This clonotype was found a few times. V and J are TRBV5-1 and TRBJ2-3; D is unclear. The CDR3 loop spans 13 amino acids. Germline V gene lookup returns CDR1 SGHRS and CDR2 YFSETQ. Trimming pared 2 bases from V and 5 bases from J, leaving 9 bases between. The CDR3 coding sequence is TGCGCCAGCAGCTTTAGGCAGCGAGATACGCAGTATTTT. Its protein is CASSFRQRDTQYF. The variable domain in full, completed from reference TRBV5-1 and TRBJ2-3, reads KAGVTQTPRYLIKTRGQQVTLSCSPISGHRSVSWYQQTPGQGLQFLFEYFSETQRNKGNFPGRFSGRQFSNSRSEMNVSTLELGDSALYLCASSFRQRDTQYFGPGTRLTVL.